This is a list of T cell receptor beta chains from one sample in a study of T-cell reconstitution after alpha-beta-depleted transplantation in children. One entry per CDR3 protein results from TCRdb running MiXCR on the PCR reads. Found here are hundreds of thousands of distinct CDR3 sequences, roughly 16% of them singletons; the top ten hold around 41%. The sample was PBMCs, mostly from graft donor cells, taken 360 days after TCRalphabeta/CD19-depleted stem cell transplant. These receptors were taken from a male patient aged 2-15 years who had a stem cell transplant for acute lymphoblastic leukemia, so the T cells may come from the graft donor. The CDR3 runs from the conserved cysteine through the conserved F or W. Fields, in order: D gene, CDR3 length, J gene, clone size, V gene, CDR3 DNA, CDR3 protein. D genes are given only for firm matches. Some rows mark clone size as missing; the rest say once, few, many or name a class of expanded clone.

d_call: NA
cdr3_length: 16
j_call: TRBJ2-5
clone_size: NA
v_call: TRBV15
cdr3_nt: TGTGCCACCAGCAGAGATCGTACAGGGATTCAAGAGACCCAGTACTTC
cdr3_aa: CATSRDRTGIQETQYF

d_call: NA
cdr3_length: 13
j_call: TRBJ1-1
clone_size: NA
v_call: TRBV12-3/TRBV12-4
cdr3_nt: TGTGCCAGCAGTTTAGGGCAGACCAAGCATGCTTTCTTT
cdr3_aa: CASSLGQTKHAFF

d_call: TRBD2
cdr3_length: 16
j_call: TRBJ2-1
clone_size: few
v_call: TRBV4-2
cdr3_nt: TGTGCCAGCAGCCAAGATGCGGGAGGGGCCTACAATGAGCAGTTCTTC
cdr3_aa: CASSQDAGGAYNEQFF

d_call: NA
cdr3_length: 13
j_call: TRBJ1-1
clone_size: few
v_call: TRBV29-1
cdr3_nt: TGCAGCGTCGCCAGGGATGGGGGTACTGAAGCTTTCTTT
cdr3_aa: CSVARDGGTEAFF

d_call: TRBD2
cdr3_length: 15
j_call: TRBJ2-1
clone_size: many
v_call: TRBV14
cdr3_nt: TGTGCCAGCAGCCTTAGGGCGGGAGTATGGAATGAGCAGTTCTTC
cdr3_aa: CASSLRAGVWNEQFF

d_call: NA
cdr3_length: 15
j_call: TRBJ2-7
clone_size: once
v_call: TRBV5-1
cdr3_nt: TGCGCCAGCAGCTTGGGAGACAGCCCGATCTACGAGCAGTACTTC
cdr3_aa: CASSLGDSPIYEQYF

d_call: NA
cdr3_length: 14
j_call: TRBJ2-2
clone_size: NA
v_call: TRBV20-1
cdr3_nt: TGCAGTGCTAGAGATTCGGGACGGACCGGGGAGCTGTTTTTT
cdr3_aa: CSARDSGRTGELFF

d_call: TRBD2
cdr3_length: 15
j_call: TRBJ2-1
clone_size: few
v_call: TRBV28
cdr3_nt: TGTGCCAGCCCGCCTGCGGGAGGTCCTAACAATGAGCAGTTCTTC
cdr3_aa: CASPPAGGPNNEQFF

d_call: NA
cdr3_length: 16
j_call: TRBJ1-6
clone_size: NA
v_call: TRBV15
cdr3_nt: TGTGCCACCAGCAGAGACGGGGGCTCCGATAATTCACCCCTCCACTTT
cdr3_aa: CATSRDGGSDNSPLHF

d_call: TRBD1
cdr3_length: 14
j_call: TRBJ2-1
clone_size: NA
v_call: TRBV20-1
cdr3_nt: TGCAGTGCTCAACCCGGGACAGCGAACAATGAGCAGTTCTTC
cdr3_aa: CSAQPGTANNEQFF

d_call: TRBD1
cdr3_length: 15
j_call: TRBJ2-5
clone_size: few
v_call: TRBV5-1
cdr3_nt: TGCGCCAGCAGCTTGGGAGCCACAGGGGAAGAGACCCAGTACTTC
cdr3_aa: CASSLGATGEETQYF

d_call: NA
cdr3_length: 16
j_call: TRBJ2-1
clone_size: few
v_call: TRBV4-3
cdr3_nt: TGCGCCAGCAGCCAGGAACCCTGGGTAGCGGTGAATGAGCAGTTCTTC
cdr3_aa: CASSQEPWVAVNEQFF

d_call: NA
cdr3_length: 15
j_call: TRBJ1-2
clone_size: NA
v_call: TRBV4-1
cdr3_nt: TGCGCCAGCAGCCAAGATTGGGGACAAGACTATGGCTACACCTTC
cdr3_aa: CASSQDWGQDYGYTF

d_call: NA
cdr3_length: 14
j_call: TRBJ2-1
clone_size: NA
v_call: TRBV4-1
cdr3_nt: TGCGCCAGCGGAGGTCCTAGCTCCTACAATGAGCAGTTCTTC
cdr3_aa: CASGGPSSYNEQFF

d_call: NA
cdr3_length: 15
j_call: TRBJ2-5
clone_size: few
v_call: TRBV7-6
cdr3_nt: TGTGCCAGCAGCTTAGTGGTCGGTTACCAAGAGACCCAGTACTTC
cdr3_aa: CASSLVVGYQETQYF

d_call: NA
cdr3_length: 15
j_call: TRBJ2-3
clone_size: NA
v_call: TRBV7-2
cdr3_nt: TGTGCCAGCAGCTTATCGCCTAGCACCACAGATACGCAGTATTTT
cdr3_aa: CASSLSPSTTDTQYF

d_call: TRBD2
cdr3_length: 18
j_call: TRBJ2-5
clone_size: NA
v_call: TRBV15
cdr3_nt: TGTGCCACCAGCGCGGGCGGACTAGCGGGAGTGGTTGAAGAGACCCAGTACTTC
cdr3_aa: CATSAGGLAGVVEETQYF

d_call: NA
cdr3_length: 14
j_call: TRBJ1-1
clone_size: many
v_call: TRBV4-2
cdr3_nt: TGTGCCAGCTCCAGTCGGGGGCGGGACACTGAAGCTTTCTTT
cdr3_aa: CASSSRGRDTEAFF

d_call: TRBD1
cdr3_length: 13
j_call: TRBJ2-7
clone_size: few
v_call: TRBV19
cdr3_nt: TGTGCCAGTAGTGACAGGGTCAACTACGAGCAGTACTTC
cdr3_aa: CASSDRVNYEQYF

d_call: NA
cdr3_length: 17
j_call: TRBJ2-4
clone_size: few
v_call: TRBV21-1
cdr3_nt: TGTGCCAGCAGCAAATCTCCCAGCCATTTAGCCAAAAACATTCAGTACTTC
cdr3_aa: CASSKSPSHLAKNIQYF

d_call: TRBD1
cdr3_length: 15
j_call: TRBJ1-1
clone_size: few
v_call: TRBV4-1
cdr3_nt: TGCGCCAGCAGCCAAGTCCGGACAGGAGGAGCTGAAGCTTTCTTT
cdr3_aa: CASSQVRTGGAEAFF

d_call: NA
cdr3_length: 13
j_call: TRBJ2-1
clone_size: NA
v_call: TRBV20-1
cdr3_nt: TGCAGTGCTAGCAATAGGGTAAGGAATGAGCAGTTCTTC
cdr3_aa: CSASNRVRNEQFF

d_call: TRBD1
cdr3_length: 15
j_call: TRBJ2-7
clone_size: NA
v_call: TRBV18
cdr3_nt: TGTGCCAGCTCACCGAGCATAGTCGAGGGGGCTCAGCAGTACTTC
cdr3_aa: CASSPSIVEGAQQYF

d_call: TRBD2
cdr3_length: 13
j_call: TRBJ2-1
clone_size: NA
v_call: TRBV6-1
cdr3_nt: TGTGCCAGCAGTCGCGGGAGATTGGGCGAGCAGTTCTTC
cdr3_aa: CASSRGRLGEQFF

d_call: NA
cdr3_length: 18
j_call: TRBJ2-5
clone_size: once
v_call: TRBV18
cdr3_nt: TGTGCCAGCTCACCACTGCCCAAGGTCGCGACTTCCCAAGAGACCCAGTACTTC
cdr3_aa: CASSPLPKVATSQETQYF

d_call: NA
cdr3_length: 14
j_call: TRBJ2-7
clone_size: NA
v_call: TRBV7-9
cdr3_nt: TGTGCCAGCAGCTCGCCAATGGGGAAATACGAGCAGTACTTC
cdr3_aa: CASSSPMGKYEQYF

d_call: NA
cdr3_length: 17
j_call: TRBJ2-3
clone_size: NA
v_call: TRBV7-9
cdr3_nt: TGTGCCAGCAGCTTAGCACGACGGTCCGTTAGCACAGATACGCAGTATTTT
cdr3_aa: CASSLARRSVSTDTQYF

d_call: NA
cdr3_length: 14
j_call: TRBJ1-1
clone_size: NA
v_call: TRBV15
cdr3_nt: TGTGCCACCAGCAGAGATAGGGGGTGGACTGAAGCTTTCTTT
cdr3_aa: CATSRDRGWTEAFF

d_call: NA
cdr3_length: 14
j_call: TRBJ2-7
clone_size: NA
v_call: TRBV5-1
cdr3_nt: TGCGCCAGCAGCTCCCGACGTGGAGCCTACGAGCAGTACTTC
cdr3_aa: CASSSRRGAYEQYF

d_call: NA
cdr3_length: 14
j_call: TRBJ2-5
clone_size: NA
v_call: TRBV7-8
cdr3_nt: TGTGCCAGCAGCCCAACGTCGGGGCGGGAGACCCAGTACTTC
cdr3_aa: CASSPTSGRETQYF

d_call: NA
cdr3_length: 14
j_call: TRBJ1-2
clone_size: NA
v_call: TRBV7-2
cdr3_nt: TGTGCCAGCAGCTTAGTGGGGGGGCACTATGGCTACACCTTC
cdr3_aa: CASSLVGGHYGYTF

d_call: NA
cdr3_length: 15
j_call: TRBJ2-2
clone_size: few
v_call: TRBV15
cdr3_nt: TGTGCCACCAGCAGAGATTGGGGGAACACCGGGGAGCTGTTTTTT
cdr3_aa: CATSRDWGNTGELFF

d_call: NA
cdr3_length: 13
j_call: TRBJ1-5
clone_size: NA
v_call: TRBV28
cdr3_nt: TGTGCCAGCAGGACACAGAGCAATCAGCCCCAGCATTTT
cdr3_aa: CASRTQSNQPQHF

d_call: TRBD2
cdr3_length: 17
j_call: TRBJ2-1
clone_size: many
v_call: TRBV4-3
cdr3_nt: TGCGCCAGCAGTCCGGGGGGTAGCGGGAGAAGGTTGAATGAGCAGTTCTTC
cdr3_aa: CASSPGGSGRRLNEQFF

d_call: TRBD2
cdr3_length: 15
j_call: TRBJ2-7
clone_size: many
v_call: TRBV20-1
cdr3_nt: TGCAGTGCCCTCCCCTTAGCGGGCCTCTCCTACGAGCAGTACTTC
cdr3_aa: CSALPLAGLSYEQYF

d_call: TRBD1
cdr3_length: 15
j_call: TRBJ1-1
clone_size: NA
v_call: TRBV20-1
cdr3_nt: TGCAGTGCTAGAGCCCCACAGGGGACGAACACTGAAGCTTTCTTT
cdr3_aa: CSARAPQGTNTEAFF

d_call: NA
cdr3_length: 17
j_call: TRBJ2-3
clone_size: NA
v_call: TRBV14
cdr3_nt: TGTGCCAGCAGCCAAGGTGATGGTAGGAGGGGGGCAGATACGCAGTATTTT
cdr3_aa: CASSQGDGRRGADTQYF

d_call: NA
cdr3_length: 17
j_call: TRBJ2-1
clone_size: few
v_call: TRBV12-3/TRBV12-4
cdr3_nt: TGTGCCAGCAGTTACTCTTTGGGCCAGGGCTCCTACAATGAGCAGTTCTTC
cdr3_aa: CASSYSLGQGSYNEQFF

d_call: NA
cdr3_length: 15
j_call: TRBJ2-7
clone_size: NA
v_call: TRBV9
cdr3_nt: TGTGCCAGCAGCGCGGGACCCAACACTTCCTACGAGCAGTACTTC
cdr3_aa: CASSAGPNTSYEQYF

d_call: NA
cdr3_length: 16
j_call: TRBJ2-1
clone_size: many
v_call: TRBV12-3/TRBV12-4
cdr3_nt: TGTGCCAGCAGTTGGGACCCAAGGAGCTCCTACAATGAGCAGTTCTTC
cdr3_aa: CASSWDPRSSYNEQFF

d_call: TRBD1
cdr3_length: 14
j_call: TRBJ2-3
clone_size: NA
v_call: TRBV27
cdr3_nt: TGTGCCAGTTGGGGACAGGTCAGCACAGATACGCAGTATTTT
cdr3_aa: CASWGQVSTDTQYF

d_call: NA
cdr3_length: 14
j_call: TRBJ2-3
clone_size: NA
v_call: TRBV20-1
cdr3_nt: TGCAGTGCTAAGGGGGTAGCTGGCACAGATACGCAGTATTTT
cdr3_aa: CSAKGVAGTDTQYF

d_call: NA
cdr3_length: 16
j_call: TRBJ2-1
clone_size: many
v_call: TRBV4-1
cdr3_nt: TGCGCCAGCAGCACCCCCGGGACACCATCCTACAATGAGCAGTTCTTC
cdr3_aa: CASSTPGTPSYNEQFF

d_call: NA
cdr3_length: 16
j_call: TRBJ1-3
clone_size: few
v_call: TRBV11-2
cdr3_nt: TGTGCCAGCAGCTTAGAGGACAGTTTTCAAGGAAACACCATATATTTT
cdr3_aa: CASSLEDSFQGNTIYF

d_call: TRBD1
cdr3_length: 15
j_call: TRBJ2-7
clone_size: few
v_call: TRBV12-3/TRBV12-4
cdr3_nt: TGTGCCAGCAGTTCCTATTCGGACAGGACCTACGAGCAGTACTTC
cdr3_aa: CASSSYSDRTYEQYF

d_call: NA
cdr3_length: 18
j_call: TRBJ2-6
clone_size: NA
v_call: TRBV2
cdr3_nt: TGTGCCTTCACCCAAACCCAGGGTTCCTTCTCTGGGGCCAACGTCCTGACTTTC
cdr3_aa: CAFTQTQGSFSGANVLTF

d_call: NA
cdr3_length: 13
j_call: TRBJ1-1
clone_size: many
v_call: TRBV20-1
cdr3_nt: TGCAGTGCTAGAGTTTGGGGGGGCACTGAAGCTTTCTTT
cdr3_aa: CSARVWGGTEAFF

d_call: TRBD2
cdr3_length: 12
j_call: TRBJ2-3
clone_size: NA
v_call: TRBV5-1
cdr3_nt: TGCGCCAGCAGCGGGGGGGGTTATACGCAGTATTTT
cdr3_aa: CASSGGGYTQYF

d_call: TRBD1
cdr3_length: 18
j_call: TRBJ1-6
clone_size: NA
v_call: TRBV11-2
cdr3_nt: TGTGCCAGCAGCTCGCTCCGTCCCGGGACAGAGAATCGATCACCCCTCCACTTT
cdr3_aa: CASSSLRPGTENRSPLHF

d_call: TRBD2
cdr3_length: 17
j_call: TRBJ2-7
clone_size: NA
v_call: TRBV12-3/TRBV12-4
cdr3_nt: TGTGCCAGCAGAGGGGGACTAGCGGGAGGATCGGCCTACGAGCAGTACTTC
cdr3_aa: CASRGGLAGGSAYEQYF